This section outlines one T cell receptor beta chain sequence together with its context. This record belongs to a study of blood T cell repertoires in COVID-19. In the study overall: Acute and convalescent COVID-19 specimens originated in the United States, Italy and Spain. PBMCs, B-cell-depleted T cells, or T cells were the source of the cDNA or gDNA that made up the material.

Original handling: Nucleated cell number was recorded as an estimate derived from reference gene primer amplification. Generated by immunoSEQ multiplex PCR, the TCRdb table keeps only in-frame clones and is missing some. V and J calls and clone size are as listed in that table; D and trimming were resolved from the DNA. The sample includes fewer than 60,000 clones, less than 90% of them seen just once. The clonotype was recovered from a woman aged 80 or older with acute or convalescent COVID-19. Specimen: peripheral blood.

The CDR3 DNA reads as TGTGCCACCAGCAGAGCACGGGACAAAAAAGCTGGAAACACCATATATTTT. Translated: CATSRARDKKAGNTIYF. V is TRBV15 and J is TRBJ1-3, with TRBD1 as a possible D gene (6 bases). V gave up 1 base and J gave up 2 bases, with 15 bases separating them. The CDR3 covers 17 residues. Germline V lookup: CDR1 LNHNV, CDR2 YYDKDF (reference sequence).